These T cell receptor beta chains were read from a single sample in a study of blood T cell repertoires in COVID-19. TCRdb's copy holds only in-frame clones and misses some; the assay was immunoSEQ multiplex PCR. This table holds 250,000 or so clones, over 80% found once. Sequenced: PBMCs or T cells enriched from blood (not recorded which). The receptor source for this set is a man aged 45-65 years who had been exposed to COVID-19. CDR3s include the opening cysteine and the closing phenylalanine or tryptophan. The D gene is left open where the match is weak. Size values are once, few and many counts, or a class for expanded clones, and some rows have none.

j_call | d_call | clone_size | v_call | cdr3_nt | cdr3_aa
TRBJ2-1 | TRBD2 | once | TRBV5-1 | TGCGCCAGCAGCTACGGACTAGCGGAAAGCTCCTACAATGAGCAGTTCTTC | CASSYGLAESSYNEQFF
TRBJ1-5 | - | - | TRBV28 | TGTGCCAGCGTGACAGTCAATCAGCCCCAGCATTTT | CASVTVNQPQHF
TRBJ1-5 | - | - | TRBV9 | TGTGCCAGCAGCGTAGAAGGAGGTCAGCCCCAGCATTTT | CASSVEGGQPQHF
TRBJ1-2 | - | - | TRBV5-1 | TGCGCCACCGCATCAGGGGCCCAGTTGGATGGCTACACCTTC | CATASGAQLDGYTF
TRBJ2-7 | - | - | TRBV7-2 | TGTGCCAGCAGCTTAGCGGGCACAAGCTACGAGCAGTACTTC | CASSLAGTSYEQYF
TRBJ2-1 | TRBD2 | - | TRBV24-1 | TGTGCCACAGGGGGATCGGGAGGGTGGAATGAGCAGTTCTTC | CATGGSGGWNEQFF
TRBJ2-1 | TRBD1 | - | TRBV14 | TGTGCCAGCAGCGAGCAACAGGGGGCGAAGTTCTTC | CASSEQQGAKFF
TRBJ2-1 | TRBD2 | - | TRBV10-2 | TGCGCCAGCAGTGAGCGGGGACTAGCGGGACCTATTGAGCAGTTCTTC | CASSERGLAGPIEQFF
TRBJ1-1 | - | once | TRBV27 | TGTGCCAGCAGTTTAAAGTTGAGGGGGACTGAAGCTTTCTTT | CASSLKLRGTEAFF
TRBJ1-5 | - | - | TRBV6-5 | TGTGCCAGCCGAGCGGGGAGGGGTAGCAATCAGCCCCAGCATTTT | CASRAGRGSNQPQHF
TRBJ2-3 | - | - | TRBV2 | TGTGCCAGCAGTCCCTTACTACAGGGAGATACGCAGTATTTT | CASSPLLQGDTQYF
TRBJ2-5 | - | - | TRBV6-5 | TGTGCCAGCAGTCCCTCCGGGGTTCGAGAGACCCAGTACTTC | CASSPSGVRETQYF
TRBJ1-2 | - | - | TRBV5-5 | TGTGCCAGCAGCCCCGGGACAACTTTCTATGGCTACACCTTC | CASSPGTTFYGYTF
TRBJ2-7 | TRBD1 | once | TRBV9 | TGTGCCAGCAGTCCTGGGGGGACAGGGGGCGAGCAGTACTTC | CASSPGGTGGEQYF
TRBJ1-2 | - | - | TRBV7-3 | TGTGCCAGCAGCCAGGGACAAGACTATGGCTACACCTTC | CASSQGQDYGYTF
TRBJ1-1 | - | - | TRBV3-1/TRBV3-2 | TGTGCCAGCAGCCAATACATGGCCCAGGACACTGAAGCTTTCTTT | CASSQYMAQDTEAFF
TRBJ2-7 | - | - | TRBV5-6 | TGTGCCAGCAGCTTGTCTCCAGCGGCCTCCTACGAGCAGTACTTC | CASSLSPAASYEQYF
TRBJ1-5 | - | - | TRBV27 | TGTGCCAGCAGCCTTAAAAGGAGTTTGGGGGCGCAGGGTCAGCCCCAGCATTTT | CASSLKRSLGAQGQPQHF
TRBJ1-1 | - | once | TRBV2 | TGTGCCAGCACCAGGGCTGAAGCTTTCTTT | CASTRAEAFF
TRBJ1-2 | TRBD1 | - | TRBV9 | TGTGCCAGCAGCGGAGGACAGGGCTACTATGGCTACACCTTC | CASSGGQGYYGYTF
TRBJ1-1 | - | - | TRBV7-2 | TGTGCCAGCAGCTTAATCGGGAACACTGAAGCTTTCTTT | CASSLIGNTEAFF
TRBJ1-1 | TRBD1 | - | TRBV29-1 | TGCAGCGTTGGAGGGGGCCGAAGGGGCACTGAAGCTTTCTTT | CSVGGGRRGTEAFF
TRBJ1-3 | - | - | TRBV6-1 | TGTGCCAGCAGTGAGGTCATCGGAGTTTTCTCTGGAAACACCATATATTTT | CASSEVIGVFSGNTIYF
TRBJ1-4 | - | - | TRBV10-1 | TGCGCCAGCAAACCGACAGGTGTTAATGAAAAACTGTTTTTT | CASKPTGVNEKLFF
TRBJ1-1 | - | - | TRBV5-1 | TGCGCCAGCAGGATACAGCCTAACACTGAAGCTTTCTTT | CASRIQPNTEAFF
TRBJ1-2 | - | - | TRBV2 | TGTGCCAGCGGTCAGGACAGAGTCGGCTACACCTTC | CASGQDRVGYTF
TRBJ1-5 | TRBD1 | - | TRBV18 | TGTGCCAGCTCGACCCAGTGGACAGGGAAAAGCAATCAGCCCCAGCATTTT | CASSTQWTGKSNQPQHF
TRBJ1-2 | TRBD1 | - | TRBV29-1 | TGCAGCGTTGAAGAGGGACAGGGGTACTATGGCTACACCTTC | CSVEEGQGYYGYTF
TRBJ2-5 | TRBD2 | - | TRBV6-2/TRBV6-3 | TGTGCCAGCAGTTACCGTTTCGGGACTAGCGGGGGGGCCTTAGAGACCCAGTACTTC | CASSYRFGTSGGALETQYF